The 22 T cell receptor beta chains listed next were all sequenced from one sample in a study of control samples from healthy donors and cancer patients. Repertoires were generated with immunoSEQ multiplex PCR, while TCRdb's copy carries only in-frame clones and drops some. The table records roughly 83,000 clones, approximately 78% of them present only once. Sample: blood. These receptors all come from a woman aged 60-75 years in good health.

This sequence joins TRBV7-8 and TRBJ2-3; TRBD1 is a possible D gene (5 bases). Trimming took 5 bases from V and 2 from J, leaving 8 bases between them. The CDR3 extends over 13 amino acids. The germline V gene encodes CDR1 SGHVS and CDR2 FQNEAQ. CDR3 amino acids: CASSRQLTDTQYF. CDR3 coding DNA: TGTGCCAGCAGCCGACAGCTCACAGATACGCAGTATTTT.

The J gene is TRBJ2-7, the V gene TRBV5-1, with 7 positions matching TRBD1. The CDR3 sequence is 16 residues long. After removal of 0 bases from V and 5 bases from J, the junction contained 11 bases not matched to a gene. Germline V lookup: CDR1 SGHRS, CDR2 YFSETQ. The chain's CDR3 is CASSLAPDRVGDEQYF. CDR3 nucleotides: TGCGCCAGCAGCTTGGCTCCAGACAGGGTTGGCGACGAGCAGTACTTC. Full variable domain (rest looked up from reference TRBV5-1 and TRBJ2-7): KAGVTQTPRYLIKTRGQQVTLSCSPISGHRSVSWYQQTPGQGLQFLFEYFSETQRNKGNFPGRFSGRQFSNSRSEMNVSTLELGDSALYLCASSLAPDRVGDEQYFGPGTRLTVT.

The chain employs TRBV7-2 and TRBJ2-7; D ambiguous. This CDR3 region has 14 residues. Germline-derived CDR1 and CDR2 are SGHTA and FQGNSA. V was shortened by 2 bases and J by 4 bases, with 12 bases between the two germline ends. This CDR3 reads CASSLSGGTYEQYF. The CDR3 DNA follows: TGTGCCAGCAGCTTAAGTGGCGGAACTTACGAGCAGTACTTC.

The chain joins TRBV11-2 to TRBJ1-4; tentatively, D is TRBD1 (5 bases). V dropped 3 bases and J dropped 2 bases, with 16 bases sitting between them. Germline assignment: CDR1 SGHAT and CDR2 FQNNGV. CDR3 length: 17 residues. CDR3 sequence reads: CASSLSGPGGTNEKLFF. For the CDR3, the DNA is TGTGCCAGCAGCTTGTCCGGGCCCGGGGGGACTAATGAAAAACTGTTTTTT.

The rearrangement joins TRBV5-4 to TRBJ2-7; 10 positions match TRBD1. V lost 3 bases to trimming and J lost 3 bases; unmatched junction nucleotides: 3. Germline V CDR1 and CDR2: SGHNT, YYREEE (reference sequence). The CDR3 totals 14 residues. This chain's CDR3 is CASSYRDRGYEQYF. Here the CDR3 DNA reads TGTGCCAGCAGCTACCGGGACAGGGGCTACGAGCAGTACTTC.

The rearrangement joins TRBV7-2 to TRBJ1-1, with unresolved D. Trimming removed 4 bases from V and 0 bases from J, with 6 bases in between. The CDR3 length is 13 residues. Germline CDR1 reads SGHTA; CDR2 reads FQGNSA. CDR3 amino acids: CASSSSMNTEAFF. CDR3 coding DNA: TGTGCCAGCAGCTCCTCGATGAACACTGAAGCTTTCTTT.

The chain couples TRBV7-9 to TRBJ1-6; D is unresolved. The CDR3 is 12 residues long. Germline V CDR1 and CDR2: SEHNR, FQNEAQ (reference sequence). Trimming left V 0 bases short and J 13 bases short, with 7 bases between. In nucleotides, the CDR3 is TGTGCCAGCAGCTTAGCGAAGGAGCCCCTCCACTTT. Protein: CASSLAKEPLHF.

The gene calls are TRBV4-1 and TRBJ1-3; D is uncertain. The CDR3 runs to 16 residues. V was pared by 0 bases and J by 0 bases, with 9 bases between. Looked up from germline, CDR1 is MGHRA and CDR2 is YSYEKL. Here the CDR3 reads CASSQDQAFSGNTIYF. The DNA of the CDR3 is TGCGCCAGCAGCCAAGATCAGGCTTTCTCTGGAAACACCATATATTTT.

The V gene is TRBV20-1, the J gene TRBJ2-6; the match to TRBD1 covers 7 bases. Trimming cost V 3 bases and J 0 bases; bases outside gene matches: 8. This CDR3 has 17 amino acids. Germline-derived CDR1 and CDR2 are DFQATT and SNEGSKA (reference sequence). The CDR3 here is CSASEGAPSSGANVLTF. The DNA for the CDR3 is TGCAGTGCTAGTGAGGGGGCCCCCTCCTCTGGGGCCAACGTCCTGACTTTC.

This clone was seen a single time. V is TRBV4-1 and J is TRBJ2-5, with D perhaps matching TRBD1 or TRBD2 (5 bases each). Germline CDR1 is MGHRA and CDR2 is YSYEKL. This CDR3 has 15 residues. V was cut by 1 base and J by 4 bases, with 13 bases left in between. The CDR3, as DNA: TGCGCCAGCAGCCAAGTGGGGGTAGTGGGAGAGACCCAGTACTTC. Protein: CASSQVGVVGETQYF.

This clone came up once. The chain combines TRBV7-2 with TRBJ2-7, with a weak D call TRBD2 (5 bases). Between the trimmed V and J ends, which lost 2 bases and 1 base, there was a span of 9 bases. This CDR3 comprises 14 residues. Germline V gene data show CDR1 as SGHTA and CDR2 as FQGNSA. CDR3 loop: CASSLWSGSYEQYF. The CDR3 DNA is TGTGCCAGCAGCTTATGGAGCGGTTCCTACGAGCAGTACTTC.

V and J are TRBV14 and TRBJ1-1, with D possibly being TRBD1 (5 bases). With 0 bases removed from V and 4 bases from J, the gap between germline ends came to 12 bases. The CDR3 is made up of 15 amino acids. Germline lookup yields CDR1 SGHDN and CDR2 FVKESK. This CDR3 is CASSQDYGGVTEAFF. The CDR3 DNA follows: TGTGCCAGCAGCCAAGACTATGGGGGAGTCACTGAAGCTTTCTTT. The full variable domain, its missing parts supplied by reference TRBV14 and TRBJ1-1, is EAGVTQFPSHSVIEKGQTVTLRCDPISGHDNLYWYRRVMGKEIKFLLHFVKESKQDESGMPNNRFLAERTGGTYSTLKVQPAELEDSGVYFCASSQDYGGVTEAFFGQGTRLTVV.

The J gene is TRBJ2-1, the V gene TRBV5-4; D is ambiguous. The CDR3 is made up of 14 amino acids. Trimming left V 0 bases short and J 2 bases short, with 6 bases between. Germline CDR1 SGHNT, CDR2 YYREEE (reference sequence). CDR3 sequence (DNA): TGTGCCAGCAGCTTGGGTTGGCCCTACAATGAGCAGTTCTTC. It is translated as CASSLGWPYNEQFF.

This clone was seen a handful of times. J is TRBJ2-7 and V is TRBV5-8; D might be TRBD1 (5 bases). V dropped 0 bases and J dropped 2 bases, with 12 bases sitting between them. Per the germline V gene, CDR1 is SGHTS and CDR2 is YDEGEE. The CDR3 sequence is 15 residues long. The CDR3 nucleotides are TGTGCCAGCAGCTTGGAGCGCAGGGCAACCTACGAGCAGTACTTC. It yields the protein CASSLERRATYEQYF.

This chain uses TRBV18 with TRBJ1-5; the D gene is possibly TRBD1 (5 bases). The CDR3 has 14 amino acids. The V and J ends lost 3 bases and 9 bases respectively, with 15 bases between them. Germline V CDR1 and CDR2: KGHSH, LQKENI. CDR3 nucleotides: TGTGCCAGCTCACCCGGGATCCGTCAGGGGCCCCAGCATTTT. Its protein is CASSPGIRQGPQHF.

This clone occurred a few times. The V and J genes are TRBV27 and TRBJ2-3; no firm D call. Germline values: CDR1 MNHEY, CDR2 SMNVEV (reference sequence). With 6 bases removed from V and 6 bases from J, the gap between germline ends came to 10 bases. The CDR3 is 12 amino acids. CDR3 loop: CASSPRPDTQYF. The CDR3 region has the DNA TGTGCCAGCAGCCCCCGCCCTGATACGCAGTATTTT.

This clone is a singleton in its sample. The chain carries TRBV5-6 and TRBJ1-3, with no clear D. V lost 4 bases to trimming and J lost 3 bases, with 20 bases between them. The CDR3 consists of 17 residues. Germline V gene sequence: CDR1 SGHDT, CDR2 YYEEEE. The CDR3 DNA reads TGTGCCAGCAGCCTTGCCCCCGGATCCGCGCATGGAAACACCATATATTTT. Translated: CASSLAPGSAHGNTIYF.

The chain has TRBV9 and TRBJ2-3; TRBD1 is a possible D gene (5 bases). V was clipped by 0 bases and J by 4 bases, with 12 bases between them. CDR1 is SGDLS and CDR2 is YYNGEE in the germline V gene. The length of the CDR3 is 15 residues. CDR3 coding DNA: TGTGCCAGCAGCGTAGTAACCCAGGGTTCAGATACGCAGTATTTT. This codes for CASSVVTQGSDTQYF.

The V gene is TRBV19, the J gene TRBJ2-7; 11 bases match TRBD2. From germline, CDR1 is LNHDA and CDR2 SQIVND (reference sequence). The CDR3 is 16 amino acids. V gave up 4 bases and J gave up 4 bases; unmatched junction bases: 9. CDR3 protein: CASSTSLAGVVYEQYF. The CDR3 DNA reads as TGTGCCAGTAGTACTTCACTAGCGGGAGTCGTATACGAGCAGTACTTC.

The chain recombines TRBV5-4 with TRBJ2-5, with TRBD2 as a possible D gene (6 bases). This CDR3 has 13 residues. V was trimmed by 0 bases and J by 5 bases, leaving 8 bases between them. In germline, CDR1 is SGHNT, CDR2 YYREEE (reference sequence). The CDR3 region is CASSLGLVETQYF. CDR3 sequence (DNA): TGTGCCAGCAGCTTGGGACTAGTGGAGACCCAGTACTTC. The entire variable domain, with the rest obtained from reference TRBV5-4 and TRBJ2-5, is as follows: ETGVTQSPTHLIKTRGQQVTLRCSSQSGHNTVSWYQQALGQGPQFIFQYYREEENGRGNFPPRFSGLQFPNYSSELNVNALELDDSALYLCASSLGLVETQYFGPGTRLLVL.

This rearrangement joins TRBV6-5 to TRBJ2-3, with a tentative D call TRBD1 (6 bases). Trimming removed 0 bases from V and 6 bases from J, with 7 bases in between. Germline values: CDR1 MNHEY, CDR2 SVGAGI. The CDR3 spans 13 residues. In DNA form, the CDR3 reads TGTGCCAGCAGTTACTCCAGGGGCGATACGCAGTATTTT. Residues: CASSYSRGDTQYF.

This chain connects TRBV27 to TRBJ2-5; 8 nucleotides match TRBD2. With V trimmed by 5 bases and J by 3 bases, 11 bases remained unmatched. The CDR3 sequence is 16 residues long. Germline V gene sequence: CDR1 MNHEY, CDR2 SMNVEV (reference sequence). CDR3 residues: CASSPQTSEGEETQYF. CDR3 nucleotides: TGTGCCAGCAGTCCTCAGACTAGCGAGGGAGAAGAGACCCAGTACTTC.